This T cell receptor (beta chain) stems from a study of T cell changes during pregnancy in multiple sclerosis. Libraries were prepared by immunoSEQ multiplex PCR; TCRdb keeps only in-frame clonotypes and omits some of them. There are roughly 72,000 clones in the sample; more than 90% occur only once, and around 0.21% lies in the top ten. Germline CDR1 is LNHDA and CDR2 is SQIVND (reference sequence). The CDR3 is 14 residues long. V lost 4 bases and J lost 0, with 9 bases in between. This chain connects TRBV19 to TRBJ1-1, with D possibly TRBD1 on 5 matching bases. Sequenced here: CD4+ T cells from peripheral blood mononuclear cells, sampled before pregnancy. This TCR came from a female donor with multiple sclerosis, enrolled in a pregnancy study. The CDR3 nucleotides read TGTGCCAGTAGTACGGCAGGGATGAACACTGAAGCTTTCTTT. It specifies CASSTAGMNTEAFF.